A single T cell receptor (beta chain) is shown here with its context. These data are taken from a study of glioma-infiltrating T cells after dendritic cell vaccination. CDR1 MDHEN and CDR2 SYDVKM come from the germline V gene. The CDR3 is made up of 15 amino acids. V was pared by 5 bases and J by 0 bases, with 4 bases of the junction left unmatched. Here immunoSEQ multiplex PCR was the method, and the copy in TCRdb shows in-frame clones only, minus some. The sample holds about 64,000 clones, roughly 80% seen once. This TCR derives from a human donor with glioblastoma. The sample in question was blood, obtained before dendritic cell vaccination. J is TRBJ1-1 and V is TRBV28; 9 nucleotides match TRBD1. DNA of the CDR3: TGTGCCAGCAGTCACAACAGGGGGCTGAACACTGAAGCTTTCTTT. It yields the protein CASSHNRGLNTEAFF.